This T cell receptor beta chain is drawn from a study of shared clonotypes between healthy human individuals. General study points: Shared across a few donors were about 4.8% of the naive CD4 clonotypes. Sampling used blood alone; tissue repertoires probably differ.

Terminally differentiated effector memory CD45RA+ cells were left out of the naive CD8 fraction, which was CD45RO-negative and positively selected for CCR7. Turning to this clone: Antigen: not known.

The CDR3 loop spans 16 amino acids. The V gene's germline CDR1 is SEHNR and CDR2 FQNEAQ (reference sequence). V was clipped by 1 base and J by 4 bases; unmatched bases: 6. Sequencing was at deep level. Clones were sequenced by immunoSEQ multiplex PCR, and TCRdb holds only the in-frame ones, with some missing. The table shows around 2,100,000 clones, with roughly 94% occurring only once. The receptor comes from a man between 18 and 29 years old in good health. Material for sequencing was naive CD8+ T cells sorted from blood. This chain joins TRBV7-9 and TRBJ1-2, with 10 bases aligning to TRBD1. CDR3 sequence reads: CASSLGETGGIYGYTF. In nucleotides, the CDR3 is TGTGCCAGCAGCTTAGGGGAGACAGGGGGCATCTATGGCTACACCTTC.